This T cell receptor beta chain came from a study of blood T cell repertoires in COVID-19. Trimming left V 7 bases short and J 1 base short, with 8 bases between. Looked up from germline, CDR1 is SGHRS and CDR2 is YFSETQ. The CDR3 spans 12 residues. Assay: immunoSEQ multiplex PCR; the TCRdb copy retains only in-frame clones and omits some. Of hundreds of thousands of clones listed, 85% to 90% are singletons. Sequencing was carried out using PBMCs or T cells enriched from blood (not recorded which). The V gene is TRBV5-1, the J gene TRBJ1-1; a weak D match, TRBD1 (5 bases). This receptor was taken from a man aged 40-55 years who had recovered from COVID-19. CDR3 sequence: CASRQSNTEAFF. The CDR3 coding sequence is TGCGCCAGCCGACAGTCGAACACTGAAGCTTTCTTT.